This T cell receptor (beta chain) was profiled in a study of PD-1 blockade in mismatch repair-deficient tumors. Overall study context: Patients had over ten mismatch repair-deficient cancer types and were previously treated and progressing. Study conclusions and caveats: Tumor-resident clones, often undetectable pretreatment in blood, expanded then contracted after pembrolizumab.

The length of the CDR3 is 14 residues. Germline-derived CDR1 and CDR2 are LNHDA and SQIVND (reference sequence). The germline V and J ends were trimmed by 6 bases and 3 bases, with 12 bases remaining between them. A word on this clone: Its antigen is still unknown.

Generated by immunoSEQ multiplex PCR, the TCRdb table keeps only in-frame clones and is missing some. The repertoire holds approximately 100,000 clones, with approximately 80% as singletons. Mismatch repair deficiency was confirmed in all patients, by PCR or immunohistochemistry. A few pembrolizumab responders had their TCRs sequenced. This sequence joins TRBV19 and TRBJ1-3; no firm D call. The starting material was peripheral blood, obtained 36 weeks after starting pembrolizumab. This receptor was identified in an adult with mismatch repair-deficient cancer. CDR3 loop: CASSTAGIGNTIYF. In DNA form, the CDR3 reads TGTGCCAGTAGCACCGCAGGAATTGGAAACACCATATATTTT.